The present T cell receptor (beta chain) was sequenced within a study of blood T cell repertoires in COVID-19. The wider study: Samples of COVID-19 (acute and convalescent) were obtained from the United States, Italy and Spain.

Study processing details: Nucleated cell number was recorded as an estimate derived from reference gene primer amplification. Generated by immunoSEQ multiplex PCR, the TCRdb table keeps only in-frame clones and is missing some. V and J calls and clone size follow that table, whereas D and trimming were derived from the DNA. The data show 140,000 to 150,000 clones, around 84% seen once. Germline V gene sequence: CDR1 SEHNR, CDR2 FQNEAQ (reference sequence). This CDR3 spans 14 amino acids. Trimming shortened V by 1 base and J by 0 bases, and 4 bases separated the two germline ends. V is TRBV7-9 and J is TRBJ1-3; D is unclear. Sequencing was carried out using PBMCs or T cells enriched from blood (not recorded which). This TCR was sampled from a woman aged 45-65 years who had been exposed to COVID-19. CDR3 bases: TGTGCCAGCAGCTTAGTCCACTCTGGAAACACCATATATTTT. It specifies CASSLVHSGNTIYF.